A selection of T cell receptor beta chains follows, all from one sample in a study of blood T cell repertoires in COVID-19. This table comes from immunoSEQ multiplex PCR, and its TCRdb copy is limited to in-frame clones, with some not included. The sample has hundreds of thousands of clones, approximately 90% seen once. The sample comprised peripheral blood. The source is a woman aged 18-35 years with acute or convalescent COVID-19. CDR3s include the opening cysteine and the closing phenylalanine or tryptophan. Each record gives: V gene, CDR3 length, CDR3 protein.

v_gene: TRBV9; len: 16; CDR3aa: CASSALTGLNTGELFF
v_gene: TRBV25-1; len: 13; CDR3aa: CARTGGKSSPLHF
v_gene: TRBV7-6; len: 19; CDR3aa: CASSLGLKGRGALNEKLFF
v_gene: TRBV6-5; len: 13; CDR3aa: CASSTGGGSPLHF
v_gene: TRBV5-8; len: 12; CDR3aa: CASSFPGYGYTF
v_gene: TRBV5-1; len: 14; CDR3aa: CASSRWGVNTEAFF
v_gene: TRBV20-1; len: 15; CDR3aa: CSASVSGQGFTEAFF
v_gene: TRBV5-4; len: 14; CDR3aa: CASSPGVAPDTQYF
v_gene: TRBV30; len: 14; CDR3aa: CAWRMNWAATPLHF
v_gene: TRBV29-1; len: 11; CDR3aa: CSVGGVYGYTF
v_gene: TRBV6-6; len: 15; CDR3aa: CASRVRGQHNYGYTF
v_gene: TRBV7-9; len: 15; CDR3aa: CASSLNQGAGSGYTF
v_gene: TRBV24-1; len: 20; CDR3aa: CATSQTRRGQGALFTGELFF
v_gene: TRBV5-1; len: 14; CDR3aa: CASSASGGNTEAFF
v_gene: TRBV29-1; len: 13; CDR3aa: CSVGRGLSYGYTF
v_gene: TRBV29-1; len: 14; CDR3aa: CSVVGVRVNTEAFF
v_gene: TRBV5-8; len: 16; CDR3aa: CASSFPHAGGPGELFF
v_gene: TRBV6-5; len: 14; CDR3aa: CASTRQGGAYEQYF
v_gene: TRBV6-5; len: 14; CDR3aa: CASRMASSNQPQHF
v_gene: TRBV9; len: 16; CDR3aa: CASSVALGTGASPLHF
v_gene: TRBV6-5; len: 14; CDR3aa: CASSYRGQGDGYTF
v_gene: TRBV5-1; len: 17; CDR3aa: CASSLWGPGDENTEAFF
v_gene: TRBV2; len: 14; CDR3aa: CARASGGSNSPLHF
v_gene: TRBV7-6; len: 17; CDR3aa: CASSLEAGTGGSGELFF
v_gene: TRBV30; len: 15; CDR3aa: CAWSKRGPVNNEQFF
v_gene: TRBV2; len: 15; CDR3aa: CASTNLDRGNQPQHF
v_gene: TRBV7-9; len: 15; CDR3aa: CASSGQGTPGNTIYF
v_gene: TRBV6-4; len: 14; CDR3aa: CASSEEGSSYEQYF
v_gene: TRBV29-1; len: 13; CDR3aa: CSTRTGVNTEAFF
v_gene: TRBV5-1; len: 11; CDR3aa: CASSLADEQFF
v_gene: TRBV19; len: 15; CDR3aa: CASSLGRQGSTGYTF
v_gene: TRBV7-2; len: 16; CDR3aa: CASSPPTGGVSHGYTF
v_gene: TRBV2; len: 12; CDR3aa: CASRGRGSPLHF
v_gene: TRBV2; len: 16; CDR3aa: CASSESQGGGADTQYF
v_gene: TRBV7-2; len: 16; CDR3aa: CASSPWSGTSNQPQHF
v_gene: TRBV30; len: 16; CDR3aa: CAWNPRAGRGIYGYTF
v_gene: TRBV5-6; len: 13; CDR3aa: CASSLESWEEAFF
v_gene: TRBV30; len: 12; CDR3aa: CAWGRRGAEQYF
v_gene: TRBV24-1; len: 13; CDR3aa: CATRDRDPHGYTF
v_gene: TRBV23-1; len: 16; CDR3aa: CASSQGSRVGDYGYTF
v_gene: TRBV12-3/TRBV12-4; len: 11; CDR3aa: CASSRGFGAFF
v_gene: TRBV5-1; len: 11; CDR3aa: CASSLGQSYTF
v_gene: TRBV5-6; len: 15; CDR3aa: CASSFWARAMNGYTF
v_gene: TRBV18; len: 14; CDR3aa: CASSFGTVGQPQHF
v_gene: TRBV9; len: 15; CDR3aa: CASSVGQATSYEQYF
v_gene: TRBV5-5; len: 15; CDR3aa: CASSGGRTSGYEQYF
v_gene: TRBV10-3; len: 14; CDR3aa: CAISEANDSPPLHF